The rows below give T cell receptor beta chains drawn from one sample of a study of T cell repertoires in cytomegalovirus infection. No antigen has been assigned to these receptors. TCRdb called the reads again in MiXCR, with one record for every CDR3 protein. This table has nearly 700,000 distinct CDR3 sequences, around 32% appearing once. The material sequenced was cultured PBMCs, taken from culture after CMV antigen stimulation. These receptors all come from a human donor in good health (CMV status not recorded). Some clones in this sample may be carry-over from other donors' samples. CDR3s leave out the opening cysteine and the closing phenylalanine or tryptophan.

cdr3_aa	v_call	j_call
ASSQAGGDNEQF	TRBV4-1	TRBJ2-1
SARDHKPANTGELF	TRBV20-1	TRBJ2-2
ASSLPYTMIHEQF	TRBV7-2	TRBJ2-1
ASSLRSGISSYEQY	TRBV7-2	TRBJ2-7
ASSQGPPAPYEQY	TRBV3-1	TRBJ2-7
ASSLGTTSIPREQY	TRBV7-2	TRBJ2-7
ASSGRYYGYT	TRBV7-2	TRBJ1-2
AGGGTDHSNQPQH	TRBV19	TRBJ1-5
ASSYSEVQTGELF	TRBV6-2/TRBV6-3	TRBJ2-2
ASTSAAPGRWVSYEQY	TRBV7-2	TRBJ2-7
ASSLSSSGIEQF	TRBV27	TRBJ2-1
ASSYSSKGAYEQY	TRBV6-6	TRBJ2-7
ASSLEWGAGTDTQY	TRBV5-5	TRBJ2-3
ASSYAGGAGNTEAF	TRBV7-9	TRBJ1-1
ATSKKGVNEQF	TRBV15	TRBJ2-1
ASSLGTYTEAF	TRBV7-6	TRBJ1-1
ASGLGTSGTYEQY	TRBV12-5	TRBJ2-7
ASSLIPSGANVLT	TRBV6-1	TRBJ2-6
ASSRHVTSGRNSYNEQF	TRBV7-2	TRBJ2-1
SARTLSAGDTEAF	TRBV20-1	TRBJ1-1
ASSGPGQGYNEQY	TRBV19	TRBJ2-7
ASSTSGRADNEQF	TRBV7-8	TRBJ2-1
ASSLGGGDQETQY	TRBV7-7	TRBJ2-5
ASSLGSPRTRNYGYT	TRBV7-6	TRBJ1-2
ASSLRGVGGQNTGELF	TRBV7-2	TRBJ2-2
ASTLEGQILYNEQY	TRBV11-2	TRBJ2-7
ASTTGEDTGELF	TRBV28	TRBJ2-2
AISEAGRDTEAF	TRBV10-3	TRBJ1-1
ASSTHRASGRGEQY	TRBV11-2	TRBJ2-7
ASSYSTGIWPDTQY	TRBV6-6	TRBJ2-3
SVEGGPSVSEQY	TRBV29-1	TRBJ2-7
ASSPLSRGETQY	TRBV7-2	TRBJ2-5
ASSQGQGRDSGNTIY	TRBV4-1	TRBJ1-3
ASSPGLGNYGYT	TRBV5-1	TRBJ1-2
ASSQDRREETQY	TRBV4-2	TRBJ2-5
ASSLFSSQPQH	TRBV3-1	TRBJ1-5
SARDLASEQF	TRBV20-1	TRBJ2-1
ASSFNMGNWETQY	TRBV7-2	TRBJ2-5
ASSPGTGDFGYT	TRBV7-4	TRBJ1-2
ASSLGGGGLNEQF	TRBV7-8	TRBJ2-1
ASSDTVGGHNEQF	TRBV6-4	TRBJ2-1
AISVSPVGPATEAF	TRBV10-3	TRBJ1-1
ASSLAGLSTGELF	TRBV7-2	TRBJ2-2
ASGAEEEEKLF	TRBV2	TRBJ1-4
ASSRPPGELF	TRBV7-2	TRBJ2-2
ASTDQGLSTYEQY	TRBV7-2	TRBJ2-7
AISSWTSGSRDEQF	TRBV10-3	TRBJ2-1
ASSLYLSERETQY	TRBV7-9	TRBJ2-5
ASSLSSIPDTQY	TRBV27	TRBJ2-3
AISESGAQNEQF	TRBV10-3	TRBJ2-1
ASSESPGNTEAF	TRBV2	TRBJ1-1
ASSLTGTAVEI	TRBV5-6	TRBJ1-1
ASAGGPEAF	TRBV12-5	TRBJ1-1
ASTGRSSGELF	TRBV7-2	TRBJ2-2